The rows below give T cell receptor beta chains drawn from one sample of a study of shared clonotypes between healthy human individuals. Profiled with immunoSEQ multiplex PCR; TCRdb holds only in-frame clones, not every one. This sample has some 500,000 clones; approximately 94% occur once, and the top ten carry about 0.064%. Sequenced input: naive CD4+ T cells sorted from blood. The receptors here all came from a woman aged 25 to 45 in good health. The CDR3 runs from the conserved cysteine through the conserved F or W. D genes are given only for firm matches. Size is stated for part of the rows, as once, few or many counts, or as a class when the clone is expanded.

>TRBV6-1|-|TRBJ1-1|TRBD1
TGTGCCAGCAGCGTCCAAGGGGGCCGAGCTGAAGCTTTCTTT
CASSVQGGRAEAFF
>TRBV2|once|TRBJ2-7|-
TGTGCCAGCAAACTAGAACAGGTTAGGAGCTCCTACGAGCAGTACTTC
CASKLEQVRSSYEQYF
>TRBV28|-|TRBJ1-5|-
TGTGCCAGCAGGCCAACCCTCCAGCCCCAGCATTTT
CASRPTLQPQHF
>TRBV5-4|-|TRBJ2-3|TRBD2
TGTGCCAGCAGCCGGGGACTAGCGGGAGCCACAGATACGCAGTATTTT
CASSRGLAGATDTQYF
>TRBV19|-|TRBJ2-1|TRBD2
TGTGCCAGTAGTAGGGAGGGATCACTTTACAATGAGCAGTTCTTC
CASSREGSLYNEQFF
>TRBV4-1|-|TRBJ2-5|-
TGCGCCAGCAGCCAAGGAGTAGGAGGGGGGCAAGAGACCCAGTACTTC
CASSQGVGGGQETQYF
>TRBV11-3|-|TRBJ2-1|-
TGTGCCAGCAGCCGCAGGGGCAATGAGCAGTTCTTC
CASSRRGNEQFF
>TRBV7-2|-|TRBJ2-3|-
TGTGCCAGCAGGCGGAGTCCCACAGATACGCAGTATTTT
CASRRSPTDTQYF
>TRBV28|-|TRBJ1-2|-
TGTGCCAGCGGGCCGGAATTTAATGGCTACACCTTC
CASGPEFNGYTF
>TRBV5-1|once|TRBJ2-6|-
TGCGCCAGCACTCGGGCCATCTCTGGGGCCAACGTCCTGACTTTC
CASTRAISGANVLTF
>TRBV5-2|-|TRBJ1-2|-
TGCGCCAGCAGCCCAGCCCCGGTAGCCAACTATGGCTACACCTTC
CASSPAPVANYGYTF
>TRBV28|-|TRBJ2-7|-
TGTGCCAGCAGTGCACCGGGACAAAGAAGCTCCTACGAGCAGTACTTC
CASSAPGQRSSYEQYF
>TRBV4-1|-|TRBJ2-5|TRBD2
TGCGCCAGCAGCCTTGGACTAGCGGGGGCAAACCAAGAGACCCAGTACTTC
CASSLGLAGANQETQYF
>TRBV27|-|TRBJ1-5|-
TGTGCCAGATGGCCCGGGACGGAGCGCAATCAGCCCCAGCATTTT
CARWPGTERNQPQHF
>TRBV5-1|-|TRBJ1-1|-
TGCGCCAGCAGCTTGTTAGGGGCCCTGAACACTGAAGCTTTCTTT
CASSLLGALNTEAFF
>TRBV7-8|-|TRBJ2-6|-
TGTGCCAGCAGCTTAGCGGGAGGAGGTTCTGGGGCCAACGTCCTGACTTTC
CASSLAGGGSGANVLTF
>TRBV7-6|-|TRBJ2-1|-
TGTGCCAGCAGCTTACCCTTCCGGGAAAATGAGCAGTTCTTC
CASSLPFRENEQFF
>TRBV18|-|TRBJ1-1|-
TGTGCCAGCTCACCCTCGACAGAGAACACTGAAGCTTTCTTT
CASSPSTENTEAFF
>TRBV15|-|TRBJ1-1|-
TGTGCCACCAGCGAAACCGAGAACACTGAAGCTTTCTTT
CATSETENTEAFF
>TRBV4-1|-|TRBJ2-5|-
TGCGCCAGCAGCCAAGTAGGACTGGGAGAGACCCAGTACTTC
CASSQVGLGETQYF
>TRBV28|once|TRBJ1-5|-
TGTGCCAGCAGTTTTAGGGGGTTCAATCAGCCCCAGCATTTT
CASSFRGFNQPQHF
>TRBV5-1|-|TRBJ2-7|-
TGCGCCAGCAGTTCAGCCTACGAGCAGTACTTC
CASSSAYEQYF
>TRBV28|-|TRBJ2-1|TRBD2
TGTGCCAGCAGTTTAGGAGGCAAGCGGGAGAAGAATGAGCAGTTCTTC
CASSLGGKREKNEQFF
>TRBV28|-|TRBJ1-5|-
TGTGCCAGCAGTCCCCCGCCGGGGAGGCAGCCCCAGCATTTT
CASSPPPGRQPQHF
>TRBV5-4|-|TRBJ2-7|TRBD2
TGTGCCAGCAGCCCGGGACTAGCGGGAGGACTCTCCTACGAGCAGTACTTC
CASSPGLAGGLSYEQYF
>TRBV5-8|-|TRBJ2-7|-
TGTGCAGACCGGGGCTCCCTAGACGAGCAGTACTTC
CADRGSLDEQYF
>TRBV5-1|-|TRBJ2-2|TRBD1
TGCGCCAGCAGCCCCCGGACAGGGGCCACCGGGGAGCTGTTTTTT
CASSPRTGATGELFF
>TRBV19|-|TRBJ2-3|-
TGTGCCAGTAGTATGAGCTACGAAGATACGCAGTATTTT
CASSMSYEDTQYF
>TRBV5-1|-|TRBJ2-1|-
TGCGCCAGCAGCTTGGCCGTCGGGAGAGCCAACAATGAGCAGTTCTTC
CASSLAVGRANNEQFF
>TRBV9|-|TRBJ2-1|-
TGTGCCAGCAGCGGAAGAGGGGGAGATTCCAATGAGCAGTTCTTC
CASSGRGGDSNEQFF
>TRBV11-2|-|TRBJ2-6|-
TGTGCCAGCAGCCGAGGCTGGGCCAAAAGCTCTGGGGCCAACGTCCTGACTTTC
CASSRGWAKSSGANVLTF
>TRBV19|-|TRBJ1-1|-
TGTGCCAGTAGTATAGATAACGGCAGCTGGGGGAACACTGAAGCTTTCTTT
CASSIDNGSWGNTEAFF
>TRBV18|-|TRBJ2-5|-
TGTGCCAGCTCACCCCAGACTTATGAGCAGTACTTC
CASSPQTYEQYF
>TRBV10-1|few|TRBJ1-3|-
TGCGCCAGTCAGGGAAACACCATATATTTT
CASQGNTIYF
>TRBV29-1|once|TRBJ2-5|-
TGCGGGGGTAGCGGCGGTGAGACCCAGTACTTC
CGGSGGETQYF
>TRBV7-3|-|TRBJ2-7|-
TGTGCCAGCAGCTTAGAGGCGGGACCTTCCTACGAGCAGTACTTC
CASSLEAGPSYEQYF
>TRBV6-1|-|TRBJ1-5|-
TGTGCCAGCAGTGAATTCAGAAATCAGCCCCAGCATTTT
CASSEFRNQPQHF
>TRBV28|-|TRBJ2-7|-
TGTGCCAGCAGTCTGGACAACTACGAGCAGTACTTC
CASSLDNYEQYF
>TRBV18|-|TRBJ2-7|-
TGTGCCAGCTCACCGGGCGGGGTCGCCTCCTACGAGCAGTACTTC
CASSPGGVASYEQYF
>TRBV2|-|TRBJ2-1|TRBD2
TGTGCCAGTTTAAGACTAGCGGATTACAATGAGCAGTTCTTC
CASLRLADYNEQFF
>TRBV18|-|TRBJ2-2|-
TGTGCCAGCTCACCGCCTAGTACCACCGGGGAGCTGTTTTTT
CASSPPSTTGELFF
>TRBV5-1|-|TRBJ2-7|TRBD1
TGCGCCAGCAGCCTCACGACAGGGACCTACGAGCAGTACTTC
CASSLTTGTYEQYF
>TRBV30|-|TRBJ1-3|-
TGTGCCTGGTCTAACGGAGGCTCTGGAAACACCATATATTTT
CAWSNGGSGNTIYF
>TRBV4-2|-|TRBJ2-7|-
TGTGCCAGCAGCCAAGATATATGGCGGGTTTTCGACGAGCAGTACTTC
CASSQDIWRVFDEQYF
>TRBV19|-|TRBJ1-5|-
TGTGCCAGTAGGACAGCGGGGTTTCAGCCCCAGCATTTT
CASRTAGFQPQHF
>TRBV28|once|TRBJ2-7|TRBD2
TGTGCCAGCAGTCTTAGCGGGAGGGGGAGCTCCTACGAGCAGTACTTC
CASSLSGRGSSYEQYF
>TRBV13|once|TRBJ2-3|-
TGTGCCAGCAGCTCCACTATTGGGGTAGCCGAGATCACAGATACGCAGTATTTT
CASSSTIGVAEITDTQYF
>TRBV18|-|TRBJ2-5|-
TGTGCCAGCTCCCCTCGAAGTGGCCTTCAAGAGACCCAGTACTTC
CASSPRSGLQETQYF
>TRBV7-9|-|TRBJ2-1|TRBD2
TGTGCCAGCAGGAACCAACTAGCGAACAATGAGCAGTTCTTC
CASRNQLANNEQFF
>TRBV28|-|TRBJ1-6|TRBD1
TGTGCCAGCAGTTCCTACGGGACAGACTTCCCTAATAATTCACCCCTCCACTTT
CASSSYGTDFPNNSPLHF
>TRBV28|-|TRBJ1-4|TRBD1
TGTGCCAGCAGTAGACAGGGGGTTGCAACTAATGAAAAACTGTTTTTT
CASSRQGVATNEKLFF
>TRBV29-1|-|TRBJ2-4|-
TGCAGCGTTGAGAGCAGGCACCCTCAGTACTTC
CSVESRHPQYF
>TRBV29-1|-|TRBJ2-3|-
TGCAGCGTTGACAGAGTTGGTGGGAAAAGGCAGGATACGCAGTATTTT
CSVDRVGGKRQDTQYF
>TRBV2|-|TRBJ1-2|-
TGTGCCAGCCGTCGGGGCTTTAACTATGGCTACACCTTC
CASRRGFNYGYTF